These T cell receptor beta chains were read from a single sample in a study of CD8+CD57+ T cells in acquired aplastic anemia. A single record per CDR3 protein comes from TCRdb applying MiXCR to the reads. Of 95,000 to 150,000 distinct CDR3 sequences listed, almost 40% are singletons. The sequenced sample consisted of sorted CD4+, CD8+, or CD8+CD57+ T cells (not recorded which) from PBMCs. These receptors were taken from a human donor with aplastic anemia. Each CDR3 is given with its conserved first and last residue. A D gene is named only where the DNA matches it firmly. Only part of the rows carry a size: once, few, many, or a class if the clone is expanded.

j_call,d_call,v_call,clone_size,cdr3_nt,cdr3_aa
TRBJ2-5,NA,TRBV10-3,many,TGTGCCATCACCGAGGCGCCTGCGCAAGAGACCCAGTACTTC,CAITEAPAQETQYF
TRBJ2-1,TRBD2,TRBV29-1,many,TGCAGCGTGGAGAGACTAGCGGGGGCCAATGAGCAGTTCTTC,CSVERLAGANEQFF
TRBJ2-5,NA,TRBV7-6,NA,TGTGCCAGCAGCGTATTCGCAGGGGAGACCCAGTACTTC,CASSVFAGETQYF
TRBJ2-4,TRBD1,TRBV24-1,NA,TGTGCCACCAGGGACAGGGGAGACATTCAGTACTTC,CATRDRGDIQYF
TRBJ1-4,NA,TRBV15,many,TGTGCCACCAGAACCGCTTGGGGTGAAAAACTGTTTTTT,CATRTAWGEKLFF
TRBJ1-2,TRBD1,TRBV27,many,TGTGCCAGCAGTTTGGTCACCGGACAGGGGGTCTATGGCTACACCTTC,CASSLVTGQGVYGYTF
TRBJ1-1,NA,TRBV19,many,TGTGCCAGTACTACCAATGGGGTTTTGAACACTGAAGCTTTCTTT,CASTTNGVLNTEAFF
TRBJ2-1,NA,TRBV24-1,NA,TGTGCCACCCGTGATTTGCACAGTGAGCAGTTCTTC,CATRDLHSEQFF
TRBJ1-3,NA,TRBV19,many,TGTGCCAGTAGTATAGTCGACAGGAAGAGAAGAAACACCATATATTTT,CASSIVDRKRRNTIYF
TRBJ1-5,NA,TRBV29-1,NA,TGCAGCGTTGCTAAGGGGAGTGATAGCAATCAGCCCCAGCATTTT,CSVAKGSDSNQPQHF
TRBJ1-5,TRBD1,TRBV12-5,few,TGTGCTAGTGGTTTGGTAAGCCGGACAGGGGATCAGCCCCAGCATTTT,CASGLVSRTGDQPQHF
TRBJ2-1,TRBD2,TRBV4-1,few,TGCGCCAGCAGCCAAGAAAGGACTAGCGGTATCAATGAGCAGTTCTTC,CASSQERTSGINEQFF
TRBJ2-7,NA,TRBV7-8,NA,TGTGCCAGCAGCCCAGGAGGCGAGCAGTACTTC,CASSPGGEQYF
TRBJ1-5,NA,TRBV10-2,NA,TGCGCCAGCAGTGATTCCACCGATCAGCCCCAGCATTTT,CASSDSTDQPQHF
TRBJ1-3,NA,TRBV11-2,many,TGTGCCAGCATGCAACCCTTCTCAGGGAACTCTGGAAACACCATATATTTT,CASMQPFSGNSGNTIYF
TRBJ1-3,NA,TRBV19,NA,TGTGCCAGTTCGGGAGATCGAAACGCCATATATTTT,CASSGDRNAIYF
TRBJ2-3,TRBD2,TRBV20-1,many,TGCAGTGCTAGGGCTCCGGCGGGGGGGAGAGATACGCAGTATTTT,CSARAPAGGRDTQYF
TRBJ2-1,TRBD2,TRBV20-1,many,TGCAGTGCTAGTCTCTCTCTACTAGCGGGGAAGTGGAATGAGCAGTTCTTC,CSASLSLLAGKWNEQFF
TRBJ1-1,NA,TRBV7-9,many,TGTACGCCTTCCCAGAACACTGAAGCTTTCTTT,CTPSQNTEAFF
TRBJ2-5,NA,TRBV24-1,NA,TGTGCTATCAGTGGAGGGGAAGAGACCCAGTACTTC,CAISGGEETQYF
TRBJ2-7,NA,TRBV2,NA,TGTGCCAGCAGTGAGGTCAACGGGGCAAGCTCCTACGAGCAGTACTTC,CASSEVNGASSYEQYF
TRBJ2-7,NA,TRBV10-3,NA,TGTGCCAGCAGCCCAGGAAACCCCGACGAGCAGTACTTC,CASSPGNPDEQYF
TRBJ2-3,NA,TRBV7-6,many,TGTGCCAGCAGCTTAGAACTACGCACAGATACGCAGTATTTT,CASSLELRTDTQYF
TRBJ2-7,TRBD2,TRBV27,few,TGTGCCAGCAGCTCAGCGGGGGGCTTCTCCTACGAGCAGTACTTC,CASSSAGGFSYEQYF
TRBJ2-2,NA,TRBV4-1,once,TGCGCCAGCAGCCCGTGGGGGGCGAACACCGGGGAGCTGTTTTTT,CASSPWGANTGELFF
TRBJ2-7,NA,TRBV7-2,NA,TGTGCCAGCAGCTTAGCCAGCTCCTACGAGCAGTACTTC,CASSLASSYEQYF
TRBJ2-1,NA,TRBV6-1,once,TGTGCCAGCACCCGAGGGGGGGCCGCCTACAATGAGCAGTTCTTC,CASTRGGAAYNEQFF
TRBJ1-4,NA,TRBV4-1,few,TGCGCCAGCAGCCAAGATAAGGTTTTAGAAAAACTGTTTTTT,CASSQDKVLEKLFF
TRBJ2-5,NA,TRBV6-1,NA,TGTGCCAGCAGTAAGATTCCAACAGGGAAAGAGACCCAGTACTTC,CASSKIPTGKETQYF
TRBJ1-1,NA,TRBV6-1,many,TGTGCCAGTTTGAACACTGAAGCTTTCTTT,CASLNTEAFF
TRBJ2-7,TRBD1,TRBV5-1,many,TGCGCCAGCAGCTCCGGGACAGGGCCCTACGAGCAGTACTTC,CASSSGTGPYEQYF
TRBJ2-7,NA,TRBV6-2/TRBV6-3,many,TGTGCCAGCAGTACCCACAAGGGGACCTCCTCCTACGAGCAGTACTTC,CASSTHKGTSSYEQYF
TRBJ1-6,NA,TRBV20-1,many,TGCAGTGCTAGAGGCCGTAACCTTGCTAGCTCCTATAATTCACCCCTCCACTTT,CSARGRNLASSYNSPLHF
TRBJ2-5,TRBD2,TRBV20-1,many,TGCAGTGCTCCCCAGCGGGGGAAGGAGACCCAGTACTTC,CSAPQRGKETQYF
TRBJ2-7,TRBD2,TRBV5-1,many,TGCGCCAGCAGCTTTATGGCGGGGGGTCCCCCCGACGAGCAGTACTTC,CASSFMAGGPPDEQYF
TRBJ2-7,NA,TRBV11-3,NA,TGTGCCAGCAGCTCTAGGGCGGATTCCTACAATGAGCAGTACTTC,CASSSRADSYNEQYF
TRBJ1-4,NA,TRBV5-8,many,TGTGCCAGCAGCTTCGTTCTTGAAAAACTGTTTTTT,CASSFVLEKLFF
TRBJ2-4,NA,TRBV5-1,many,TGCGCCAGCAGCGGTGGGATCAAAAACATTCAGTACTTC,CASSGGIKNIQYF
TRBJ2-2,NA,TRBV11-2,many,TGTGCCAGCAGCTTTAGGTTTTCCGGGGAGCTGTTTTTT,CASSFRFSGELFF
TRBJ2-3,NA,TRBV6-5,many,TGTGCCAGCAGTTACGGACAGATGAGCACAGATACGCAGTATTTT,CASSYGQMSTDTQYF
TRBJ1-6,NA,TRBV5-1,many,TGCGCCAGCAGCTTGGACGGACAGCCAAATTCACCCCTCCACTTT,CASSLDGQPNSPLHF
TRBJ1-6,NA,TRBV7-2,many,TGTGCCAGCAGCTTAGGGCTACAGGGAAATTCACCCCTCCACTTT,CASSLGLQGNSPLHF
TRBJ2-5,NA,TRBV19,few,TGTGCCAGTAGTATGTTGGGCAGGGAAGAGACCCAGTACTTC,CASSMLGREETQYF
TRBJ2-5,NA,TRBV20-1,many,TGCAGTGCAAGGGGAATCCAAGAGACCCAGTACTTC,CSARGIQETQYF
TRBJ1-2,NA,TRBV2,NA,TGTGCCTCTTCACGCAGATGGGGGCGCGTCGCGTCCGGCTACACCTTC,CASSRRWGRVASGYTF
TRBJ2-1,NA,TRBV5-1,many,TGCGCCAGCAGCCGGTCGGGGCAGACGGGCAATGAGCAGTTCTTC,CASSRSGQTGNEQFF
TRBJ2-3,NA,TRBV11-2,once,TGTGCCAGCAGCCCCCGACAGGGAGGAAGCACAGATACGCAGTATTTT,CASSPRQGGSTDTQYF
TRBJ1-6,NA,TRBV9,many,TGTGCCAGCAGCGTTCAGCAGGGGAAAAATTCACCCCTCCACTTT,CASSVQQGKNSPLHF